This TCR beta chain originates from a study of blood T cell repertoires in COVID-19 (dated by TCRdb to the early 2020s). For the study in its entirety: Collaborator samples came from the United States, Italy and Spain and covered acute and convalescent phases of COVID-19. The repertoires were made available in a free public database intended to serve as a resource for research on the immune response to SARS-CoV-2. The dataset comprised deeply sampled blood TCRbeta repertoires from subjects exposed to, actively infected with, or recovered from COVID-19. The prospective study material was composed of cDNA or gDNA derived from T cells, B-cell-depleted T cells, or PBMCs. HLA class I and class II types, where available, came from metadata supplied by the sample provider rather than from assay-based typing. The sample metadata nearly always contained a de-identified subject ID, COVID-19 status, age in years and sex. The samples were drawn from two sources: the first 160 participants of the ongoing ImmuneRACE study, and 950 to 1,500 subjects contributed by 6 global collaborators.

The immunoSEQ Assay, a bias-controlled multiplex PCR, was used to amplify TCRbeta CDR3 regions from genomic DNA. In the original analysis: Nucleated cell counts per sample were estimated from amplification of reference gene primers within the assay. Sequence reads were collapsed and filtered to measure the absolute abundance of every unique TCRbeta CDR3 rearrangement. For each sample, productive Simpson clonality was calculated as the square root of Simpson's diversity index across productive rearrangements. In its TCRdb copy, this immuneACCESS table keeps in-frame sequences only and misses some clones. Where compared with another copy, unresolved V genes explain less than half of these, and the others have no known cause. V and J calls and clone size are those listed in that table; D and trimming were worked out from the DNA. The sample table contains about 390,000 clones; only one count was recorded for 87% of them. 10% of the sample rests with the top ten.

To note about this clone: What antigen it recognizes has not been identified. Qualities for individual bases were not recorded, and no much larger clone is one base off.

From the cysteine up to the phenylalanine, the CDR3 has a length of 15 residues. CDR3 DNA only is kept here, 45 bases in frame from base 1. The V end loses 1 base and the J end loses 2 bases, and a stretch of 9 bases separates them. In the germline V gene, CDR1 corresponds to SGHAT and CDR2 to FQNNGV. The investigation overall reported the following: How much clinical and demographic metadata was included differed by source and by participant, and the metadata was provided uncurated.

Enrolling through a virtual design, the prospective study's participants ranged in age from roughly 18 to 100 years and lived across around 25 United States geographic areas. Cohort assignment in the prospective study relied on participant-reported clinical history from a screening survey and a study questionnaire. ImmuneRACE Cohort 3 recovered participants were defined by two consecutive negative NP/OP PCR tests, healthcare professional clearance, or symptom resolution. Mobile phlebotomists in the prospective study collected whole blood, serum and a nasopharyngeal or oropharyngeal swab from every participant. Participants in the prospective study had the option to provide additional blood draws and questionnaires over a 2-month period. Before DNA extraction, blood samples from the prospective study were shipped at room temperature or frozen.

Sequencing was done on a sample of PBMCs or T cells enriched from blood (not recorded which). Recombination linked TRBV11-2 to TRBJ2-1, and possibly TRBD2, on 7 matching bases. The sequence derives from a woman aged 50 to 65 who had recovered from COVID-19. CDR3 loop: CASSLGRGPYNEQFF. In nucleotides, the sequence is TGTGCCAGCAGCTTAGGGCGGGGGCCCTACAATGAGCAGTTCTTC.